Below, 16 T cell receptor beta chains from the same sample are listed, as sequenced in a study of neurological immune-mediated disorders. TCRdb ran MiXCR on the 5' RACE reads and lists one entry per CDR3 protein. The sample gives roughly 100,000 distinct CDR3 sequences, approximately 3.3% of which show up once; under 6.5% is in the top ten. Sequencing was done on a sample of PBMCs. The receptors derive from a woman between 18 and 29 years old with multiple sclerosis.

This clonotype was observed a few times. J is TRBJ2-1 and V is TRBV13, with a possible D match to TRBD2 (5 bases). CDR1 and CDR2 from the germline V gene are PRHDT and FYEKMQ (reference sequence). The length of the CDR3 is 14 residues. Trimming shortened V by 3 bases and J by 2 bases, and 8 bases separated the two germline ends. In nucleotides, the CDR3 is TGTGCCAGCAGCTTGACCGGGACCTACAATGAGCAGTTCTTC. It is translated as CASSLTGTYNEQFF.

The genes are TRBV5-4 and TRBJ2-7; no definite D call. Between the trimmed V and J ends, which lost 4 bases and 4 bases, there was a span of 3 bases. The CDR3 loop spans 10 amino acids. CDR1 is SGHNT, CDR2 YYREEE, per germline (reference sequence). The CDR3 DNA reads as TGTGCCAGCAGCCGTTACGAGCAGTACTTC. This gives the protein CASSRYEQYF. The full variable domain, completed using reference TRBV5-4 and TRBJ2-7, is ETGVTQSPTHLIKTRGQQVTLRCSSQSGHNTVSWYQQALGQGPQFIFQYYREEENGRGNFPPRFSGLQFPNYSSELNVNALELDDSALYLCASSRYEQYFGPGTRLTVT.

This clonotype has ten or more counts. The DNA for the CDR3 is TGTGCCAGCAGCGTACCGGGACCGACGGTCAATGAGCAGTTCTTC. This sequence encodes CASSVPGPTVNEQFF. The J gene is TRBJ2-1, the V gene TRBV21-1; the listed D gene, TRBD1, was not tested against the DNA. TRBV21-1 constitutes a pseudogene. The CDR3 consists of 15 residues.

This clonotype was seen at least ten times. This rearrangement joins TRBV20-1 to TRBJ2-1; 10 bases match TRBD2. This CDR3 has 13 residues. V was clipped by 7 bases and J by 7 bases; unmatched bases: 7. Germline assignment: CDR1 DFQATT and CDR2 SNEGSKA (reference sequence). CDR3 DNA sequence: TGCAGTGTAAGAGCGGGAGGGCGAAATGAGCAGTTCTTC. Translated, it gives CSVRAGGRNEQFF.

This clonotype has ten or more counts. CDR3 sequence: CASSLRGLAGGNEQFF. The CDR3 nucleotides read TGTGCCAGCAGCTTACGGGGACTAGCGGGAGGGAATGAGCAGTTCTTC. The chain carries TRBV7-6 and TRBJ2-1; 16 nucleotides line up with TRBD2. V was pared by 2 bases and J by 7 bases, with 2 bases of the junction left unmatched. Looked up from germline, CDR1 is SGHVS and CDR2 is FNYEAQ. CDR3 length equals 16 residues.

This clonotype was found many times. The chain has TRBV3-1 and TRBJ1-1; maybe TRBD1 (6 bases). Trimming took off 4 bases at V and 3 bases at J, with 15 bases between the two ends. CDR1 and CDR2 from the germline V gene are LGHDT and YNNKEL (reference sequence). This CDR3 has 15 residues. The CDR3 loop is CASSPRDIQYTEAFF. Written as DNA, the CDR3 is TGTGCCAGCAGCCCCCGGGACATACAATACACTGAAGCTTTCTTT.

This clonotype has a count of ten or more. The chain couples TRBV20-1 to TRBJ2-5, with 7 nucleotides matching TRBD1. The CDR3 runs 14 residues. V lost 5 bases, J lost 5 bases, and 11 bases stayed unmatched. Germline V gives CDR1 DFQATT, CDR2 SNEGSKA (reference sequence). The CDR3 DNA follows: TGCAGTGCTCCCCAGACAGGGAAGGCGGAGACCCAGTACTTC. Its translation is CSAPQTGKAETQYF.

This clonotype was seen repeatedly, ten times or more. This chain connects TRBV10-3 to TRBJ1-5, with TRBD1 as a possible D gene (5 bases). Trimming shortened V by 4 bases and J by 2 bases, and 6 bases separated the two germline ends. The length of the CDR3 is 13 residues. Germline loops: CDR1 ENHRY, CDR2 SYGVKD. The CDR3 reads CAISAGGNQPQHF. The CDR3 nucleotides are TGTGCCATCAGTGCGGGGGGCAATCAGCCCCAGCATTTT.

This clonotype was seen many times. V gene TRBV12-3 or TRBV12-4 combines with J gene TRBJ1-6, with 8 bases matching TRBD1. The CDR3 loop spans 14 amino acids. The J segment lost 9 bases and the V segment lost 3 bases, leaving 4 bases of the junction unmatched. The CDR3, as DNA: TGTGCCAGCAGTTTTCAGGGGGCCGTTTCACCCCTCCACTTT. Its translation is CASSFQGAVSPLHF.

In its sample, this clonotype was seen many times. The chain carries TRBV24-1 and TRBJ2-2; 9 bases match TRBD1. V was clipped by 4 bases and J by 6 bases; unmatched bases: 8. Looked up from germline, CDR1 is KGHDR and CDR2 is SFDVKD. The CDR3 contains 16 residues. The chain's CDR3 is CATSDSGTGKSGELFF. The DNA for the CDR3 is TGTGCCACCAGTGACTCCGGGACAGGGAAATCCGGGGAGCTGTTTTTT.

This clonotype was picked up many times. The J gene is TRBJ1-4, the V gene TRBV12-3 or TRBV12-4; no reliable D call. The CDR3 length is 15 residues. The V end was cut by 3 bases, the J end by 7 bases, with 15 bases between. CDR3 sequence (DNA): TGTGCCAGCAGTTTGCCCCGGGCCCTTAGTGAAAAACTGTTTTTT. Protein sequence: CASSLPRALSEKLFF.

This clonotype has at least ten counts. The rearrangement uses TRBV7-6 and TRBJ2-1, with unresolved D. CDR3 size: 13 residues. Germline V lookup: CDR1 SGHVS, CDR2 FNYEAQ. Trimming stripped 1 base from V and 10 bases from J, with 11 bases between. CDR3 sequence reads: CASSLEGVREQFF. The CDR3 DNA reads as TGTGCCAGCAGCTTAGAAGGAGTCAGGGAGCAGTTCTTC.

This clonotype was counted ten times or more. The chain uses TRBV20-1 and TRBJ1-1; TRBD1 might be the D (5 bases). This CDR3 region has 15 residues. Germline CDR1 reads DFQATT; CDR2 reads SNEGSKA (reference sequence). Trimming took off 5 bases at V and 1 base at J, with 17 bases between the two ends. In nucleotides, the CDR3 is TGCAGTGCTCCTTATCCGGGACGCTCGAACACTGAAGCTTTCTTT. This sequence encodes CSAPYPGRSNTEAFF.

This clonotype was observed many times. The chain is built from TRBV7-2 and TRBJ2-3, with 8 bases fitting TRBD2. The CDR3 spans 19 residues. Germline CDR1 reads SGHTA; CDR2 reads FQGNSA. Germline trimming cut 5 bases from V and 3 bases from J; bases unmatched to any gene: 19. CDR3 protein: CASSLGPLKRGPGTDTQYF. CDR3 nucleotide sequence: TGTGCCAGCAGCCTCGGCCCCCTAAAGCGGGGGCCAGGGACAGATACGCAGTATTTT.

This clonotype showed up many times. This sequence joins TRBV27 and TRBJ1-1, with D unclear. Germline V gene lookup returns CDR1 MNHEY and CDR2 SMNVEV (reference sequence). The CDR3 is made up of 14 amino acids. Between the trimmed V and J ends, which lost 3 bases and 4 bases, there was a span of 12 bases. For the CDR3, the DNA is TGTGCCAGCAGTTTGGCTAGAAGGAGCACTGAAGCTTTCTTT. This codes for CASSLARRSTEAFF.

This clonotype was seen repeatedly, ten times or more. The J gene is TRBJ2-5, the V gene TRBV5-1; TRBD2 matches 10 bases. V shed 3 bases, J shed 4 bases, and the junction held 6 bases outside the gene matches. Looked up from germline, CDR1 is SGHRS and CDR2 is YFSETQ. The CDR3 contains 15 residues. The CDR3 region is CASSSISGGIETQYF. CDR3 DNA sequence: TGCGCCAGCAGCTCAATTAGCGGGGGGATAGAGACCCAGTACTTC.